The subject of this entry is one TCR beta chain. The sample is drawn from a study of cytomegalovirus exposure and HLA in healthy donors. The PCR made use of 60 Vbeta and 13 Jbeta primers. Assay used: immunoSEQ multiplex PCR; TCRdb lists only in-frame clones, some missing. The data hold 200,000 to 250,000 clones, with 82% observed a single time. The germline V gene encodes CDR1 SGHDT and CDR2 YYEEEE. The V and J ends lost 5 bases and 3 bases respectively, with 13 bases between them. CDR3 length: 14 amino acids. This chain connects TRBV5-6 to TRBJ2-3; tentative D call: TRBD1 (6 bases). The source of this sequence is a middle-aged woman in good health and CMV-seronegative. The sample taken for sequencing was PBMCs. CDR3 DNA sequence: TGTGCCAGCAGAGCCACAGGGAAAACAGATACGCAGTATTTT. Translated: CASRATGKTDTQYF. The variable domain in full, completed from reference TRBV5-6 and TRBJ2-3, reads DAGVTQSPTHLIKTRGQQVTLRCSPKSGHDTVSWYQQALGQGPQFIFQYYEEEERQRGNFPDRFSGHQFPNYSSELNVNALLLGDSALYLCASRATGKTDTQYFGPGTRLTVL.